This T cell receptor (beta chain) was captured in a study of blood T cell repertoires in COVID-19. Under the authors' procedure: Nucleated cell counts were estimated from reference gene primer amplification. Profiling relied on immunoSEQ multiplex PCR, and the TCRdb table lists in-frame clones only, not all of them. Clone size and V and J calls were adopted from that table, with D and trimming inferred from the DNA. Seen here are around 100,000 clones, approximately 70% observed once, and the top ten hold approximately 5.9%. The sample consisted of peripheral blood. This TCR came from a man at least 80 years old with acute or convalescent COVID-19.

The CDR3 region is CASSSASGQLSEQYF. The CDR3 nucleotides are TGCGCCAGCAGCTCAGCATCAGGACAGCTCAGCGAGCAGTACTTC. This chain uses TRBV5-1 with TRBJ2-7; D may be TRBD1 (6 bases). From germline, CDR1 is SGHRS and CDR2 YFSETQ. This CDR3 has 15 residues. Trimming cost V 3 bases and J 6 bases, with 19 bases left between them. The full variable domain, with the rest looked up from reference TRBV5-1 and TRBJ2-7, is KAGVTQTPRYLIKTRGQQVTLSCSPISGHRSVSWYQQTPGQGLQFLFEYFSETQRNKGNFPGRFSGRQFSNSRSEMNVSTLELGDSALYLCASSSASGQLSEQYFGPGTRLTVT.